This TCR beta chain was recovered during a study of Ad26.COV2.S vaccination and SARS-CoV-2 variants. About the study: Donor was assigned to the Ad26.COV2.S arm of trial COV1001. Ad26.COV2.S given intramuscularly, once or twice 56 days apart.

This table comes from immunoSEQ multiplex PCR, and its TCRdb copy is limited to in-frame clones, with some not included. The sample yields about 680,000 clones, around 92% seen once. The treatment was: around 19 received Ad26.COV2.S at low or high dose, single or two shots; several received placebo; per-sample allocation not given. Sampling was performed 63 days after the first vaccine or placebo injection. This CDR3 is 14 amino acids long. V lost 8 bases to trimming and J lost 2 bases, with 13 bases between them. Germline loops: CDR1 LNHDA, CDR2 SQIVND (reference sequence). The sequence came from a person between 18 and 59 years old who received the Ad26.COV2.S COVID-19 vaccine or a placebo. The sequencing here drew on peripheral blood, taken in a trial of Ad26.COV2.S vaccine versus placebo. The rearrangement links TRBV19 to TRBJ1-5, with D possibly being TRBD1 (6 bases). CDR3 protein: CASGRGGRNQPQHF. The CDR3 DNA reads TGTGCCAGTGGTAGAGGGGGACGCAATCAGCCCCAGCATTTT.